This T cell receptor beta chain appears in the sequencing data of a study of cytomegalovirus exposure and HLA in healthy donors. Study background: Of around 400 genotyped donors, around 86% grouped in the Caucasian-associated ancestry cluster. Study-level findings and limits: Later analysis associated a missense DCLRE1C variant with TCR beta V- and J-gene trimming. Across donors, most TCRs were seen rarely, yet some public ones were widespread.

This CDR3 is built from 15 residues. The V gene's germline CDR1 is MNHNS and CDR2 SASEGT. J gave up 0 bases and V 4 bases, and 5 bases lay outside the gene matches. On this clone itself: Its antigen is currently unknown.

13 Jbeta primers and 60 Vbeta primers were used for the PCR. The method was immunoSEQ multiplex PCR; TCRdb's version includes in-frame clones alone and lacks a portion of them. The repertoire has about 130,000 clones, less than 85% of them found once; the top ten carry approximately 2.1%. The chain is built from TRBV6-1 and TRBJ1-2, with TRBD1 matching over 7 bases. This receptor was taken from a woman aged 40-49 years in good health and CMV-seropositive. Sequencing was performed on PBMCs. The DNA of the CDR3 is TGTGCCAGCAGTGCCGGACAGGTTTCTAACTATGGCTACACCTTC. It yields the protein CASSAGQVSNYGYTF.